A single sample is the source of the 31 T cell receptor beta chains below, sequenced in a study of T-cell reconstitution after alpha-beta-depleted transplantation in children. Unique molecular identifiers were used to barcode this TCRbeta library. TCRdb independently ran MiXCR on the PCR reads; one entry per CDR3 protein. The sample includes over 550,000 distinct CDR3 sequences, about 11% seen only once; the top ten take 4%. This specimen consisted of PBMCs from the stem cell graft donor, obtained from the stem cell graft. Source of these receptors: a human donor who donated a stem cell graft to a child with acute myeloid leukemia.

This clonotype came up a few times. This chain connects TRBV9 to TRBJ1-4; 10 bases align to TRBD1. CDR3 length: 16 amino acids. Germline CDR1 reads SGDLS; CDR2 reads YYNGEE. The junction had 7 bases not matched to a gene; V was cut back by 0 bases and J by 8 bases. The CDR3 sequence: CASSVGEGQGNEKLFF. The CDR3 nucleotides are TGTGCCAGCAGCGTAGGAGAGGGACAGGGGAACGAAAAACTGTTTTTT.

This clonotype was found many times. The chain carries TRBV19 and TRBJ2-1; the D gene is possibly TRBD1 (5 bases). Germline CDR1 is LNHDA and CDR2 is SQIVND (reference sequence). The V and J ends lost 7 bases and 10 bases respectively, with 23 bases between them. The CDR3 spans 15 residues. The CDR3 is CASTLLSTASGEQFF. CDR3 nucleotides: TGTGCCAGTACCCTACTTTCGACAGCCTCGGGCGAGCAGTTCTTC.

This clonotype was picked up one time. V is TRBV29-1 and J is TRBJ2-1; tentative D call: TRBD2 (6 bases). The J call is in doubt because the DNA end fits TRBJ2-7 better. The CDR3 is 14 residues long. Germline-derived CDR1 and CDR2 are SQVTM and ANQGSEA. CDR3 in DNA: TGCAGCGTGTGGGGGGACTCCACCTACAATGAGCAGTACTTC. Translation gives CSVWGDSTYNEQYF.

This clonotype was seen at least ten times. The chain employs TRBV20-1 and TRBJ2-3; D is possibly TRBD2 (6 bases). The CDR3 length is 14 residues. CDR1 and CDR2 from the germline V gene are DFQATT and SNEGSKA (reference sequence). Trimming stripped 6 bases from V and 6 bases from J, with 19 bases between. Here the CDR3 reads CSAQPLARRDTQYF. The CDR3 nucleotides read TGCAGTGCCCAACCCCTAGCGCGGAGGGATACGCAGTATTTT.

Only a few counts were recorded for this clonotype. The chain employs TRBV5-1 and TRBJ2-3, with 8 bases that match TRBD2. The CDR3 runs 16 residues. Germline V CDR1 and CDR2: SGHRS, YFSETQ. J lost 2 bases, V lost 3 bases, and 8 bases had no gene match. CDR3 nucleotide sequence: TGCGCCAGCAGCTCCGGGACTAGGGGCCTCACAGATACGCAGTATTTT. It specifies CASSSGTRGLTDTQYF. Filled out from reference TRBV5-1 and TRBJ2-3, the complete variable domain reads KAGVTQTPRYLIKTRGQQVTLSCSPISGHRSVSWYQQTPGQGLQFLFEYFSETQRNKGNFPGRFSGRQFSNSRSEMNVSTLELGDSALYLCASSSGTRGLTDTQYFGPGTRLTVL.

The J gene is TRBJ2-5, the V gene TRBV20-1; 7 bases are a match to TRBD2. The germline V gene encodes CDR1 DFQATT and CDR2 SNEGSKA (reference sequence). V gave up 6 bases and J gave up 5 bases; unmatched junction bases: 9. This CDR3 has 13 amino acids. In DNA form, the CDR3 reads TGCAGTGCCCGTAGCGGGTGGGGGGAGACCCAGTACTTC. It yields the protein CSARSGWGETQYF.

The genes are TRBV2 and TRBJ2-1; the match to TRBD2 covers 9 bases. The germline V gene encodes CDR1 SNHLY and CDR2 FYNNEI. Unmatched junction bases numbered 0, after V lost 4 bases and J lost 8 bases. The CDR3 loop spans 12 amino acids. CDR3 residues: CASSVAGDEQFF. The CDR3 DNA is TGTGCCAGCAGTGTAGCGGGGGATGAGCAGTTCTTC.

This rearrangement joins TRBV7-2 to TRBJ2-7; 9 bases are shared with TRBD1. This CDR3 spans 15 amino acids. The germline gives CDR1 SGHTA, CDR2 FQGNSA. Losses at the gene ends were 5 bases for V and 6 bases for J; bases not matched to a gene: 11. The CDR3 bases are TGTGCCAGCAGCCCCGGTCGGGACAGGGACGGCGAGCAGTACTTC. Protein product: CASSPGRDRDGEQYF.

This clonotype was seen many times. The chain is built from TRBV29-1 and TRBJ2-7; D possibly corresponds to TRBD1 (5 bases). CDR3 length: 14 amino acids. Germline lookup yields CDR1 SQVTM and CDR2 ANQGSEA. V shed 4 bases and J shed 2 bases, with 15 bases lying between them. The CDR3 nucleotides are TGCAGCGTTGTGGGTCTAGGCAGGGCCTACGAGCAGTACTTC. Protein sequence: CSVVGLGRAYEQYF.

This clonotype was seen many times. The chain recombines TRBV9 with TRBJ1-2, with 8 positions matching TRBD1. Losses at the gene ends were 0 bases for V and 7 bases for J; bases not matched to a gene: 8. The CDR3 sequence is 15 residues long. From germline, CDR1 is SGDLS and CDR2 YYNGEE. The CDR3 sequence is CASSVVSGGEGGYTF. The CDR3 DNA is TGTGCCAGCAGCGTAGTCTCAGGGGGCGAGGGTGGCTACACCTTC.

This clonotype has at least ten counts. This chain links TRBV4-1 with TRBJ2-7, with no clear D. The CDR3 loop spans 8 amino acids. Trimming removed 11 bases at V and 5 bases at J, with 4 bases between. CDR1 and CDR2 from the germline V gene are MGHRA and YSYEKL. As DNA, the CDR3 is TGCGCCCCTAACGAGCAGTACTTC. Amino acid sequence: CAPNEQYF.

This clonotype came up a few times. The chain is built from TRBV7-2 and TRBJ2-1, with 9 bases that match TRBD2. This CDR3 has 16 residues. The V gene end was trimmed by 5 bases and the J gene end by 6 bases; junction bases not matched to a gene: 11. Germline CDR1 and CDR2: SGHTA and FQGNSA. This CDR3 reads CASSPRVAGAGNEQFF. The CDR3 DNA reads as TGTGCCAGCAGCCCCAGGGTAGCGGGAGCTGGCAATGAGCAGTTCTTC.

This clonotype was picked up a small number of times. V and J are TRBV6-2 or TRBV6-3 and TRBJ2-1; 9 positions match TRBD2. The CDR3 runs to 16 residues. Germline values: CDR1 MNHEY, CDR2 SVGEGT. V gave up 4 bases and J gave up 6 bases; unmatched junction bases: 10. The CDR3, as DNA: TGTGCCAGCAGTTTGCCTCAGCGGGAGGTAGGCAATGAGCAGTTCTTC. Its translation: CASSLPQREVGNEQFF.

The gene calls are TRBV5-6 and TRBJ2-7; no reliable D call. This CDR3 region has 14 residues. Germline V gene lookup returns CDR1 SGHDT and CDR2 YYEEEE. V was cut by 1 base and J by 2 bases, with 10 bases left in between. The chain's CDR3 is CASSLSGSPYEQYF. The CDR3 DNA follows: TGTGCCAGCAGCTTGTCGGGTTCGCCCTACGAGCAGTACTTC.

Only a few counts were recorded for this clonotype. The chain uses TRBV5-1 and TRBJ2-1; no reliable D call. CDR1 SGHRS and CDR2 YFSETQ come from the germline V gene. Trimming shortened V by 0 bases and J by 5 bases, and 15 bases separated the two germline ends. This CDR3 has 16 amino acids. CDR3 in amino acids: CASSLVTPTLHNEQFF. CDR3 nucleotide sequence: TGCGCCAGCAGCTTGGTCACACCGACCCTTCACAATGAGCAGTTCTTC.

This clonotype was detected a few times. CDR3 amino acids: CASSQATSGSTDTQYF. The CDR3 nucleotides read TGTGCCAGCAGCCAAGCGACTAGCGGGAGCACAGATACGCAGTATTTT. This chain links TRBV4-2 with TRBJ2-3; 10 nucleotides align to TRBD2. V shed 1 base, J shed 0 bases, and the junction held 1 base outside the gene matches. Looked up from germline, CDR1 is LGHNA and CDR2 is YNFKEQ. This CDR3 has 16 residues.

The chain joins TRBV5-1 to TRBJ1-1; D is perhaps TRBD1 (5 bases). The CDR3 extends over 12 amino acids. Trimming shortened V by 4 bases and J by 9 bases, and 13 bases separated the two germline ends. The germline CDR1 and CDR2 sequences are SGHRS and YFSETQ. CDR3 in amino acids: CASSPPGLQAFF. The CDR3 DNA reads as TGCGCCAGCAGCCCCCCGGGACTACAAGCTTTCTTT.

The chain combines TRBV6-1 with TRBJ2-7, with 9 bases identical to TRBD1. Germline V gives CDR1 MNHNS, CDR2 SASEGT. This CDR3 is built from 14 residues. The V and J ends lost 6 bases and 2 bases, in that order; junction bases with no gene match: 5. The CDR3 protein is CASRGQGFPYEQYF. CDR3 DNA: TGTGCCAGCAGGGGACAGGGATTTCCCTACGAGCAGTACTTC.

In its sample, this clonotype was seen a few times. CDR3 protein: CASSLLPPLVFPYEQYF. The CDR3 nucleotides read TGCGCCAGCAGCCTACTCCCACCCCTTGTCTTTCCCTACGAGCAGTACTTC. The chain links TRBV5-1 to TRBJ2-7; D not certain. This CDR3 contains 17 residues. Germline V gives CDR1 SGHRS, CDR2 YFSETQ. Trimming left V 4 bases short and J 2 bases short, with 22 bases between.

This clonotype was seen many times. The rearrangement uses TRBV6-1 and TRBJ2-3; TRBD2 is a possible D gene (7 bases). Per the germline V gene, CDR1 is MNHNS and CDR2 is SASEGT. V lost 8 bases and J 6 bases, leaving 18 bases between the germline ends. This CDR3 is built from 14 residues. CDR3: CASVRPGEGDTQYF. The CDR3 DNA sequence: TGTGCCAGCGTACGCCCAGGGGAGGGGGATACGCAGTATTTT.

The V call is TRBV7-2, the J call TRBJ1-2, with 7 bases that match TRBD1. V shed 5 bases and J 0 bases; nucleotides not matched to a gene: 6. Looked up from germline, CDR1 is SGHTA and CDR2 is FQGNSA. The CDR3 contains 15 residues. Here the CDR3 DNA reads TGTGCCAGCAGCCCGGGACAGCCAACTAACTATGGCTACACCTTC. It specifies CASSPGQPTNYGYTF.

This clonotype was observed many times. V is TRBV20-1 and J is TRBJ2-5, with D uncertain. Germline V CDR1 and CDR2: DFQATT, SNEGSKA (reference sequence). The CDR3 has 13 amino acids. The V end was cut by 3 bases, the J end by 2 bases, with 10 bases between. CDR3 in amino acids: CSARSDIQETQYF. The CDR3 region has the DNA TGCAGTGCTAGGTCCGACATTCAAGAGACCCAGTACTTC.

The chain has TRBV7-9 and TRBJ1-5; TRBD1 is a possible D gene (5 bases). V shed 5 bases and J shed 6 bases, with 11 bases lying between them. CDR1 is SEHNR, CDR2 FQNEAQ, per germline (reference sequence). This CDR3 has 13 amino acids. Here the CDR3 DNA reads TGTGCCAGCAGCCCGGTGGGGGGTCAGCCCCAGCATTTT. Protein: CASSPVGGQPQHF.

This clonotype was detected many times. The chain uses TRBV6-1 and TRBJ1-1; D not resolved. The CDR3 runs 14 residues. Deletions cut 5 bases from V and 1 base from J, with 11 bases between. Germline CDR1 is MNHNS and CDR2 is SASEGT. CDR3 amino acids: CASSRSWGNTEAFF. The CDR3 DNA reads TGTGCCAGCAGTCGCTCTTGGGGGAACACTGAAGCTTTCTTT.

This clonotype was seen a few times. The rearrangement uses TRBV29-1 and TRBJ2-7, with no clear D. Germline CDR1 SQVTM, CDR2 ANQGSEA. V lost 7 bases to trimming and J lost 3 bases, with 10 bases between them. CDR3 length equals 11 residues. The CDR3 loop is CSGYLDYEQYF. DNA for the CDR3: TGCAGCGGATACCTCGACTACGAGCAGTACTTC.

This clonotype came up many times. The chain joins TRBV12-3 or TRBV12-4 to TRBJ2-5, with D hard to call. V was clipped by 1 base and J by 5 bases, with 8 bases between them. This CDR3 has 13 amino acids. The CDR3 DNA reads as TGTGCCAGCAGTTTAGGTTCGCTTGAGACCCAGTACTTC. The encoded protein is CASSLGSLETQYF.

The table lists this clonotype with many counts. This chain uses TRBV29-1 with TRBJ2-3; 11 positions match TRBD2. CDR1 is SQVTM, CDR2 ANQGSEA, per germline. The CDR3 loop spans 15 amino acids. V shed 7 bases and J 4 bases; nucleotides not matched to a gene: 10. CDR3 residues: CSAVGTSGSPDTQYF. The CDR3 DNA reads TGCAGCGCCGTGGGCACTAGCGGGAGTCCAGATACGCAGTATTTT.

This rearrangement joins TRBV3-1 to TRBJ1-2; a weak D match, TRBD1 (6 bases). The ends were cut back, 4 bases at V and 8 bases at J, with 17 bases in the middle. This CDR3 is 14 amino acids long. Germline loops: CDR1 LGHDT, CDR2 YNNKEL (reference sequence). This chain's CDR3 is CASSPARGQGGYTF. The CDR3 DNA is TGTGCCAGCAGCCCTGCAAGGGGCCAGGGGGGCTACACCTTC.

This chain links TRBV7-3 with TRBJ2-1; a weak D match, TRBD2 (5 bases). The germline gives CDR1 SGHTA, CDR2 FQGTGA. The CDR3 extends over 15 amino acids. Trimming cost V 4 bases and J 6 bases, with 16 bases left between them. CDR3 nucleotides: TGTGCCAGCAGCTCCGAAGCGAGAGGACTCAATGAGCAGTTCTTC. Translated, it gives CASSSEARGLNEQFF. The full variable domain, rest sourced from reference TRBV7-3 and TRBJ2-1, is GAGVSQTPSNKVTEKGKYVELRCDPISGHTALYWYRQSLGQGPEFLIYFQGTGAADDSGLPNDRFFAVRPEGSVSTLKIQRTERGDSAVYLCASSSEARGLNEQFFGPGTRLTVL.

The sample holds a few counts of this clonotype. The V and J genes are TRBV7-3 and TRBJ2-1; no definite D call. The V gene's germline CDR1 is SGHTA and CDR2 FQGTGA. V shed 4 bases and J shed 0 bases, with 10 bases lying between them. The CDR3 runs 15 residues. As DNA, the CDR3 is TGTGCCAGCAGCTCGTTGGTGGGCTCCTACAATGAGCAGTTCTTC. Translated, it gives CASSSLVGSYNEQFF.

This clonotype was seen repeatedly, ten times or more. The chain combines TRBV5-1 with TRBJ2-2, with D possibly matching TRBD2 (6 bases). CDR3 length equals 16 residues. The ends were cut back, 4 bases at V and 2 bases at J, with 15 bases in the middle. Germline CDR1 and CDR2: SGHRS and YFSETQ. This CDR3 is CASSMGLGLNTGELFF. DNA for the CDR3: TGCGCCAGCAGCATGGGACTCGGATTAAACACCGGGGAGCTGTTTTTT.